Listed below are T cell receptor beta chains from one sample, sequenced in a study of blood T cell repertoires in COVID-19. Assay used: immunoSEQ multiplex PCR; TCRdb lists only in-frame clones, some missing. The table shows over 85,000 clones, with more than 75% occurring only once. Sequenced: peripheral blood. These receptors were obtained from a human donor in a cohort sampled during active COVID-19. CDR3s include the opening cysteine and the closing phenylalanine or tryptophan. The order of the fields is CDR3 protein, CDR3 DNA, clone size, CDR3 length, V gene, J gene, D gene. The D gene is left open where the match is weak. Clone size appears in some rows only: once, few, many, or a class for an expanded clone.

CDR3 protein: CASSLSSGYEQFF
CDR3 DNA: TGCGCCAGCAGCTTGAGTAGCGGTTATGAGCAGTTCTTC
clone size: once
CDR3 length: 13
V gene: TRBV5-1
J gene: TRBJ2-1
D gene: .

CDR3 protein: CASSGQREGYNEQFF
CDR3 DNA: TGTGCCAGCAGTGGGCAGCGGGAGGGGTACAATGAGCAGTTCTTC
clone size: .
CDR3 length: 15
V gene: TRBV25-1
J gene: TRBJ2-1
D gene: TRBD2

CDR3 protein: CSARFEPTDTQYF
CDR3 DNA: TGCAGCGCCCGGTTTGAGCCCACAGATACGCAGTATTTT
clone size: .
CDR3 length: 13
V gene: TRBV29-1
J gene: TRBJ2-3
D gene: .

CDR3 protein: CASSLTGQGNYGYTF
CDR3 DNA: TGTGCCAGCAGCCTGACGGGACAGGGGAACTATGGCTACACCTTC
clone size: .
CDR3 length: 15
V gene: TRBV7-8
J gene: TRBJ1-2
D gene: TRBD1

CDR3 protein: CASSSQAYDRGSYGYTF
CDR3 DNA: TGTGCCAGCAGCTCCCAAGCCTACGACAGGGGTAGCTATGGCTACACCTTC
clone size: .
CDR3 length: 17
V gene: TRBV7-8
J gene: TRBJ1-2
D gene: TRBD1

CDR3 protein: CASSAGGGPSSYNEQFF
CDR3 DNA: TGTGCCAGCAGCGCGGGGGGGGGCCCGAGCTCCTACAATGAGCAGTTCTTC
clone size: .
CDR3 length: 17
V gene: TRBV5-4
J gene: TRBJ2-1
D gene: TRBD2

CDR3 protein: CASSQDWPPSGELFF
CDR3 DNA: TGTGCCAGCAGCCAAGACTGGCCCCCAAGCGGGGAGCTGTTTTTT
clone size: .
CDR3 length: 15
V gene: TRBV4-2
J gene: TRBJ2-2
D gene: .

CDR3 protein: CASSFPLAGTDTQYF
CDR3 DNA: TGTGCCAGCAGCTTTCCTCTAGCGGGGACAGATACGCAGTATTTT
clone size: .
CDR3 length: 15
V gene: TRBV7-2
J gene: TRBJ2-3
D gene: TRBD2

CDR3 protein: CASSLFPSGGRQPQHF
CDR3 DNA: TGTGCCAGCAGTTTATTCCCCTCGGGGGGGAGGCAGCCCCAGCATTTT
clone size: few
CDR3 length: 16
V gene: TRBV28
J gene: TRBJ1-5
D gene: .

CDR3 protein: CSAIPNNEQFF
CDR3 DNA: TGCAGTGCTATTCCTAACAATGAGCAGTTCTTC
clone size: .
CDR3 length: 11
V gene: TRBV20-1
J gene: TRBJ2-1
D gene: .

CDR3 protein: CASSGDSTSAISGANVLTF
CDR3 DNA: TGTGCCAGCAGCGGGGACTCGACTTCGGCGATCTCTGGGGCCAACGTCCTGACTTTC
clone size: once
CDR3 length: 19
V gene: TRBV9
J gene: TRBJ2-6
D gene: .

CDR3 protein: CASRTTSGFTDTQYF
CDR3 DNA: TGTGCCAGCAGGACGACTAGCGGATTCACAGATACGCAGTATTTT
clone size: .
CDR3 length: 15
V gene: TRBV6-6
J gene: TRBJ2-3
D gene: TRBD2

CDR3 protein: CASSPRAGDQETQYF
CDR3 DNA: TGTGCCAGCTCACCACGAGCCGGAGACCAAGAGACCCAGTACTTC
clone size: .
CDR3 length: 15
V gene: TRBV18
J gene: TRBJ2-5
D gene: .

CDR3 protein: CATSALGLAGDNEQFF
CDR3 DNA: TGTGCCACCAGTGCCCTTGGGCTAGCGGGCGACAATGAGCAGTTCTTC
clone size: .
CDR3 length: 16
V gene: TRBV24-1
J gene: TRBJ2-1
D gene: TRBD2

CDR3 protein: CASGLRRLDRSNEQFF
CDR3 DNA: TGTGCTAGTGGTTTGCGAAGGTTAGACAGAAGCAATGAGCAGTTCTTC
clone size: .
CDR3 length: 16
V gene: TRBV12-5
J gene: TRBJ2-1
D gene: .

CDR3 protein: CASSLPGQGKTLLGYTF
CDR3 DNA: TGTGCCAGCAGTTTACCGGGACAGGGAAAAACGCTACTTGGCTACACCTTC
clone size: .
CDR3 length: 17
V gene: TRBV2
J gene: TRBJ1-2
D gene: TRBD1

CDR3 protein: CASSLDGGLNSGNTIYF
CDR3 DNA: TGCGCCAGCAGCTTGGATGGAGGACTCAACTCTGGAAACACCATATATTTT
clone size: .
CDR3 length: 17
V gene: TRBV5-1
J gene: TRBJ1-3
D gene: .

CDR3 protein: CASSVGLAEHYNEQFF
CDR3 DNA: TGTGCCAGCAGCGTAGGTCTAGCGGAGCACTACAATGAGCAGTTCTTC
clone size: .
CDR3 length: 16
V gene: TRBV9
J gene: TRBJ2-1
D gene: TRBD2

CDR3 protein: CASSQTGLTYEQYF
CDR3 DNA: TGTGCCAGCAGCCAGACAGGGTTGACCTACGAGCAGTACTTC
clone size: .
CDR3 length: 14
V gene: TRBV5-4
J gene: TRBJ2-7
D gene: TRBD1

CDR3 protein: CATSDLTGPYNQPQHF
CDR3 DNA: TGTGCCACCAGTGATTTGACAGGGCCTTACAATCAGCCCCAGCATTTT
clone size: .
CDR3 length: 16
V gene: TRBV24-1
J gene: TRBJ1-5
D gene: .

CDR3 protein: CASSQRTGTGKTDTQYF
CDR3 DNA: TGTGCCAGCAGCCAAAGGACCGGGACAGGGAAGACAGATACGCAGTATTTT
clone size: .
CDR3 length: 17
V gene: TRBV11-3
J gene: TRBJ2-3
D gene: TRBD1

CDR3 protein: CASQLSSGAEAFF
CDR3 DNA: TGTGCCAGCCAGCTTAGTAGCGGCGCAGAAGCTTTCTTT
clone size: .
CDR3 length: 13
V gene: TRBV11-2
J gene: TRBJ1-1
D gene: .

CDR3 protein: CASSLAGTVNSYEQYF
CDR3 DNA: TGTGCCAGCAGCTTAGCGGGGACAGTGAATTCCTACGAGCAGTACTTC
clone size: .
CDR3 length: 16
V gene: TRBV7-2
J gene: TRBJ2-7
D gene: TRBD1

CDR3 protein: CASGSREVNYGYTF
CDR3 DNA: TGTGCCAGCGGTTCCAGGGAGGTGAACTATGGCTACACCTTC
clone size: .
CDR3 length: 14
V gene: TRBV6-6
J gene: TRBJ1-2
D gene: .

CDR3 protein: CASRPLGRELDSDTQYF
CDR3 DNA: TGTGCCAGCAGACCGTTGGGGCGGGAGTTGGATTCAGATACGCAGTATTTT
clone size: once
CDR3 length: 17
V gene: TRBV28
J gene: TRBJ2-3
D gene: TRBD2

CDR3 protein: CASSYPLGVLANTDTQYF
CDR3 DNA: TGTGCCAGCAGTTACCCCTTAGGGGTTTTAGCTAACACAGATACGCAGTATTTT
clone size: .
CDR3 length: 18
V gene: TRBV6-2/TRBV6-3
J gene: TRBJ2-3
D gene: .

CDR3 protein: CASSLWLAGDNEQFF
CDR3 DNA: TGTGCCAGCAGTTTATGGCTAGCGGGAGATAATGAGCAGTTCTTC
clone size: .
CDR3 length: 15
V gene: TRBV28
J gene: TRBJ2-1
D gene: TRBD2

CDR3 protein: CATKRQTGSTDTQYF
CDR3 DNA: TGTGCCACCAAACGTCAGACAGGCAGCACAGATACGCAGTATTTT
clone size: .
CDR3 length: 15
V gene: TRBV2
J gene: TRBJ2-3
D gene: .

CDR3 protein: CASSIGAGSYEQYF
CDR3 DNA: TGTGCCAGTAGTATTGGGGCAGGGTCCTACGAGCAGTACTTC
clone size: once
CDR3 length: 14
V gene: TRBV19
J gene: TRBJ2-7
D gene: .

CDR3 protein: CASSMAGLARTDTQYF
CDR3 DNA: TGTGCCAGCAGCATGGCGGGACTAGCGAGGACAGATACGCAGTATTTT
clone size: .
CDR3 length: 16
V gene: TRBV5-4
J gene: TRBJ2-3
D gene: TRBD2

CDR3 protein: CATSDRDRTADTQYF
CDR3 DNA: TGTGCCACCAGTGACCGGGACAGAACGGCAGATACGCAGTATTTT
clone size: .
CDR3 length: 15
V gene: TRBV24-1
J gene: TRBJ2-3
D gene: TRBD1

CDR3 protein: CASSHQGDGQPQHF
CDR3 DNA: TGTGCCAGCAGCCACCAGGGTGATGGCCAGCCCCAGCATTTT
clone size: .
CDR3 length: 14
V gene: TRBV4-2
J gene: TRBJ1-5
D gene: .

CDR3 protein: CASSPGVGSLQFF
CDR3 DNA: TGTGCCAGCAGCCCTGGAGTGGGGAGTTTGCAGTTCTTC
clone size: few
CDR3 length: 13
V gene: TRBV7-3
J gene: TRBJ2-1
D gene: .

CDR3 protein: CASIPPLATDTQYF
CDR3 DNA: TGTGCCAGCATTCCACCCCTAGCCACAGATACGCAGTATTTT
clone size: .
CDR3 length: 14
V gene: TRBV6-6
J gene: TRBJ2-3
D gene: .

CDR3 protein: CASKDYTEAFF
CDR3 DNA: TGTGCCAGTAAAGACTACACTGAAGCTTTCTTT
clone size: .
CDR3 length: 11
V gene: TRBV19
J gene: TRBJ1-1
D gene: .

CDR3 protein: CASSAQGTGELFF
CDR3 DNA: TGTGCCAGCAGCGCCCAGGGCACCGGGGAGCTGTTTTTT
clone size: .
CDR3 length: 13
V gene: TRBV9
J gene: TRBJ2-2
D gene: .

CDR3 protein: CASSLTLAETQYF
CDR3 DNA: TGTGCCAGCAGTTTAACCCTGGCCGAGACCCAGTACTTC
clone size: .
CDR3 length: 13
V gene: TRBV28
J gene: TRBJ2-5
D gene: .

CDR3 protein: CASSIASSGSSYEQYF
CDR3 DNA: TGTGCCAGTAGTATAGCCTCTAGCGGGAGCTCCTACGAGCAGTACTTC
clone size: .
CDR3 length: 16
V gene: TRBV19
J gene: TRBJ2-7
D gene: TRBD2

CDR3 protein: CASSYRQGGNSPLHF
CDR3 DNA: TGTGCCAGCAGCTATAGACAGGGGGGGAATTCACCCCTCCACTTT
clone size: .
CDR3 length: 15
V gene: TRBV5-5
J gene: TRBJ1-6
D gene: TRBD1

CDR3 protein: CASSYSPGGDTQYF
CDR3 DNA: TGTGCCAGCAGTTACTCTCCAGGAGGAGATACGCAGTATTTT
clone size: .
CDR3 length: 14
V gene: TRBV6-2/TRBV6-3
J gene: TRBJ2-3
D gene: .

CDR3 protein: CASSLTGTSQETQYF
CDR3 DNA: TGTGCCAGCAGTTTAACCGGGACTTCCCAAGAGACCCAGTACTTC
clone size: .
CDR3 length: 15
V gene: TRBV28
J gene: TRBJ2-5
D gene: .

CDR3 protein: CASSFSGEGEAFF
CDR3 DNA: TGTGCCAGCAGCTTTTCAGGGGAGGGTGAAGCTTTCTTT
clone size: .
CDR3 length: 13
V gene: TRBV7-3
J gene: TRBJ1-1
D gene: .

CDR3 protein: CASSQGDAAGRNTIYF
CDR3 DNA: TGTGCCAGCAGCCAAGGTGACGCGGCAGGGAGAAACACCATATATTTT
clone size: .
CDR3 length: 16
V gene: TRBV3-1/TRBV3-2
J gene: TRBJ1-3
D gene: .

CDR3 protein: CASSVTTGELFF
CDR3 DNA: TGTGCCAGCAGCGTAACAACCGGGGAGCTGTTTTTT
clone size: .
CDR3 length: 12
V gene: TRBV9
J gene: TRBJ2-2
D gene: .

CDR3 protein: CASSPTGLNTEAFF
CDR3 DNA: TGTGCCAGCAGCCCGACAGGGCTTAACACTGAAGCTTTCTTT
clone size: .
CDR3 length: 14
V gene: TRBV7-9
J gene: TRBJ1-1
D gene: TRBD1

CDR3 protein: CASSSGQGNTIYF
CDR3 DNA: TGTGCCAGCAGCTCGGGACAGGGAAACACCATATATTTT
clone size: .
CDR3 length: 13
V gene: TRBV11-3
J gene: TRBJ1-3
D gene: TRBD1

CDR3 protein: CSVEIALTDTQYF
CDR3 DNA: TGCAGCGTCGAGATTGCCCTCACAGATACGCAGTATTTT
clone size: .
CDR3 length: 13
V gene: TRBV29-1
J gene: TRBJ2-3
D gene: .

CDR3 protein: CASSREASGMGNEQFF
CDR3 DNA: TGTGCCAGCAGCCGGGAGGCTAGCGGTATGGGGAATGAGCAGTTCTTC
clone size: .
CDR3 length: 16
V gene: TRBV5-4
J gene: TRBJ2-1
D gene: TRBD2

CDR3 protein: CASTLSVNQPQHF
CDR3 DNA: TGTGCCAGCACCTTAAGCGTCAATCAGCCCCAGCATTTT
clone size: .
CDR3 length: 13
V gene: TRBV12-3/TRBV12-4
J gene: TRBJ1-5
D gene: .

CDR3 protein: CASSEVEASVNEQFF
CDR3 DNA: TGTGCCAGCAGTGAGGTCGAGGCTAGCGTCAATGAGCAGTTCTTC
clone size: .
CDR3 length: 15
V gene: TRBV6-1
J gene: TRBJ2-1
D gene: .

CDR3 protein: CASSVASGKNEQFF
CDR3 DNA: TGTGCCAGCAGCGTGGCTAGCGGGAAAAATGAGCAGTTCTTC
clone size: .
CDR3 length: 14
V gene: TRBV9
J gene: TRBJ2-1
D gene: TRBD2

CDR3 protein: CASRLTGTGFDEQFF
CDR3 DNA: TGTGCCAGCAGACTAACCGGGACAGGGTTTGATGAGCAGTTCTTC
clone size: .
CDR3 length: 15
V gene: TRBV6-5
J gene: TRBJ2-1
D gene: TRBD1

CDR3 protein: CASSLGPGVSYGYTF
CDR3 DNA: TGTGCCAGCAGCTTAGGCCCCGGGGTATCCTATGGCTACACCTTC
clone size: .
CDR3 length: 15
V gene: TRBV7-9
J gene: TRBJ1-2
D gene: .

CDR3 protein: CSVGTSSGNTIYF
CDR3 DNA: TGCAGCGTGGGGACAAGCTCTGGAAACACCATATATTTT
clone size: .
CDR3 length: 13
V gene: TRBV29-1
J gene: TRBJ1-3
D gene: .

CDR3 protein: CASSLPGQGSNEQFF
CDR3 DNA: TGTGCCAGCAGCTTACCGGGACAGGGATCCAATGAGCAGTTCTTC
clone size: .
CDR3 length: 15
V gene: TRBV11-3
J gene: TRBJ2-1
D gene: TRBD1

CDR3 protein: CASSLGLGSPLHF
CDR3 DNA: TGTGCCAGCAGTTTAGGTTTGGGCTCACCCCTCCACTTT
clone size: .
CDR3 length: 13
V gene: TRBV27
J gene: TRBJ1-6
D gene: .

CDR3 protein: CASSTPGGSAYNEQFF
CDR3 DNA: TGTGCCAGTAGTACCCCTGGCGGGAGCGCCTACAATGAGCAGTTCTTC
clone size: .
CDR3 length: 16
V gene: TRBV19
J gene: TRBJ2-1
D gene: TRBD2